This is a list of T cell receptor beta chains from one sample in a study of T cells expressing NK-cell markers. TCRdb re-called the 5' RACE reads and shows each CDR3 protein once, DNA omitted. Its table lists some 440,000 distinct CDR3 sequences. The sequenced sample consisted of blood T cells: a sorted CD56 or NKG2C T cell subset, CD4+ or CD8+ T cells, or bulk PBMC T cells (not recorded which). The receptors derive from a woman aged 45-60 years in good health. Both conserved end residues are part of each CDR3.

V gene	J gene	CDR3 protein
TRBV12-3/TRBV12-4	TRBJ2-2	CASSYTGELFF
TRBV6-1	TRBJ1-6	CASSEWGMSSPLHF
TRBV7-9	TRBJ2-1	CASSLAGARDNEQFF
TRBV5-5	TRBJ2-2	CASSLLGRGESGATGELFF
TRBV9	TRBJ2-5	CASSAKGLAGEGETQYF
TRBV27	TRBJ2-1	CASSLLGSRNNEQFF
TRBV12-3/TRBV12-4	TRBJ2-1	CASSLAPVTYYNEQFF
TRBV19	TRBJ2-2	CASSLRWGRDGNTGELFF
TRBV7-9	TRBJ1-5	CASSLAGGLKGNQPQHF
TRBV12-5	TRBJ2-1	CASGLHGTGWNEQFF
TRBV6-5	TRBJ2-1	CATRLGRFTEQFF
TRBV10-3	TRBJ2-1	CAITRQMVLAGGNEQFF
TRBV29-1	TRBJ2-3	CSVELAAITDTQYF
TRBV19	TRBJ1-2	CASSIPGTGGSGYTF
TRBV12-3/TRBV12-4	TRBJ1-5	CASSLMDTGYQPQHF
TRBV6-1	TRBJ1-2	CASYVQQGLGYTF
TRBV29-1	TRBJ2-5	CSVGTSLGTQYF
TRBV30	TRBJ1-4	CAWSAQLNEKLFF
TRBV5-6	TRBJ2-1	CASSPGGGTRNEQFF
TRBV20-1	TRBJ1-2	CSARGPDREGYTF
TRBV7-9	TRBJ1-1	CASSFRGMNTEAFF
TRBV20-1	TRBJ1-5	CSAREAGAQYQPQHF
TRBV7-9	TRBJ1-1	CASSFEGFISNTEAFF
TRBV12-5	TRBJ1-2	CASGSQDGSYGYTF
TRBV4-1	TRBJ2-2	CASSFGSGVSTGELFF
TRBV10-2	TRBJ2-1	CASGLADEQFF
TRBV5-1	TRBJ2-3	CASSLVMGYADTQYF
TRBV7-8	TRBJ2-5	CASSLALVKQETQYF
TRBV7-9	TRBJ1-1	CASSDTLGILNTEAFF
TRBV11-3	TRBJ2-5	CATSHGETQYF
TRBV20-1	TRBJ2-2	CSARREDTWELFF
TRBV11-3	TRBJ1-6	CASSFYGTGEKNSPLHF
TRBV12-3/TRBV12-4	TRBJ2-3	CASSSTQRATQYF
TRBV19	TRBJ2-1	CASSIFGNGIYEQFF
TRBV9	TRBJ2-1	CASSVGQGRQFF
TRBV5-6	TRBJ2-3	CASSTRDRRTQYF
TRBV5-1	TRBJ2-7	CASSSSGSSYEQYF
TRBV7-3	TRBJ2-7	CASSFSGFSYEQYF
TRBV18	TRBJ2-1	CASSPLAEGATEQFF
TRBV20-1	TRBJ2-4	CSARGRGTLAKNIQYF
TRBV7-9	TRBJ1-1	CASKRGTAYTEAFF
TRBV5-1	TRBJ2-7	CASSLVNLLAGGSYEQYF
TRBV5-1	TRBJ1-2	CASSETQGSYGYTF
TRBV7-3	TRBJ2-7	CASSSMDRAEQYF
TRBV4-1	TRBJ2-3	CASRPSGRTDTQYF
TRBV12-5	TRBJ2-1	CASGLALGVDEQFF
TRBV7-3	TRBJ1-1	CASSLSILDTEAFF
TRBV4-1	TRBJ2-2	CASSLPGSAGELFF
TRBV4-1	TRBJ2-2	CASSSRVSTQNTGELFF